The TCR beta chain under discussion was sequenced for a study of CD8+CD57+ T cells in acquired aplastic anemia. Patients sequenced had flow cytometry evidence of CD8+CD57+ cell expansion. Among the patients, all had severe acquired aplastic anemia. Trimming removed 3 bases from V and 2 bases from J, with 11 bases in between. There are 14 residues in the CDR3. Germline V gene lookup returns CDR1 SGHNT and CDR2 YYREEE (reference sequence). Genomic DNA templated the TCR beta VDJ and CDR3 profiling. TCRdb reprocessed the reads with MiXCR, giving one entry per CDR3 protein. This table holds under 250,000 distinct CDR3 sequences, around 43% found once.

The material sequenced was sorted CD4+, CD8+, or CD8+CD57+ T cells (not recorded which) from PBMCs. The rearrangement joins TRBV5-4 to TRBJ1-1; D unresolved. The receptor was isolated from a human donor with aplastic anemia. CDR3: CASSSSYTNTEAFF. The CDR3 DNA reads as TGTGCCAGCAGCTCCTCGTACACAAACACTGAAGCTTTCTTT.